These 13 T cell receptor beta chains came from one sample sequenced in a study of identical twins (dated by TCRdb to between 2015 and 2016). Library prep was done by 5' RACE. Sequencing was performed on an Illumina HiSeq 2000. TCRdb handled the public reads itself, with Q25 trimming in fastp and clone calling in MiXCR, and kept productive beta chains. Here each entry gathers all rows of one CDR3 protein and keeps the most common genes and DNA. This sample has under 500,000 distinct CDR3 sequences in its table, and approximately 14% of those were observed once. The top ten clones comprise about 0.94% of the sample. The data also belong to a second study, concerning yellow fever vaccine responses in identical twins.

Sequencing input: CD4+ T cells sorted from blood. These receptors were taken from a woman aged 18-29 years in good health.

This clonotype was recorded a few times. The chain is built from TRBV20-1 and TRBJ2-1; D remains unclear. Deletions cut 3 bases from V and 1 base from J, with 16 bases between. This CDR3 contains 16 residues. Germline loops: CDR1 DFQATT, CDR2 SNEGSKA (reference sequence). The CDR3: CSASVARRVSYNEQFF. The CDR3, as DNA: TGCAGTGCTAGTGTTGCGCGCAGAGTTTCCTACAATGAGCAGTTCTTC.

V is TRBV6-2 or TRBV6-3 and J is TRBJ2-3; TRBD1 is a possible D gene (6 bases). V shed 2 bases and J shed 5 bases, with 14 bases lying between them. The CDR3 consists of 15 residues. CDR1 is MNHEY, CDR2 SVGEGT, per germline. The CDR3, as DNA: TGTGCCAGCAGTTACCCCATTAGGGGGATAGATACGCAGTATTTT. Its translation: CASSYPIRGIDTQYF.

This clonotype has more than one count but fewer than ten. The chain employs TRBV7-2 and TRBJ2-2; 7 bases agree with TRBD1. With V trimmed by 3 bases and J by 3 bases, 10 bases remained unmatched. Germline CDR1 is SGHTA and CDR2 is FQGNSA. CDR3 length: 17 amino acids. Here the CDR3 reads CASSLYSRGWDTGELFF. The CDR3 DNA sequence: TGTGCCAGCAGCTTGTACTCCAGGGGGTGGGACACCGGGGAGCTGTTTTTT.

There are a few counts of this clonotype. V is TRBV7-3 and J is TRBJ1-3, with a weak D call TRBD1 (5 bases). Germline assignment: CDR1 SGHTA and CDR2 FQGTGA. The CDR3 covers 15 residues. V was trimmed by 3 bases and J by 3 bases, leaving 12 bases between them. The CDR3 sequence: CASSLDPGHGNTIYF. CDR3 DNA sequence: TGTGCCAGCAGCTTGGATCCAGGGCATGGAAACACCATATATTTT.

The chain employs TRBV7-9 and TRBJ1-4, with D perhaps matching TRBD1 (6 bases). V lost 2 bases and J lost 6, with 13 bases in between. The CDR3 is made up of 15 amino acids. CDR1 SEHNR and CDR2 FQNEAQ come from the germline V gene (reference sequence). The CDR3 sequence is CASSLITGLDEKLFF. The CDR3 DNA reads TGTGCCAGCAGCTTAATAACAGGGTTGGATGAAAAACTGTTTTTT.

This clonotype occurred a few times. Sequence at one end of the junction differs from germline and may be a read error. V is TRBV6-6 and J is TRBJ2-4, with D unclear. The CDR3 has 11 amino acids. CDR1 and CDR2 from the germline V gene are MNHNY and SVGAGI (reference sequence). The CDR3 protein is CASSPNNIQYF. The CDR3 DNA follows: TGTGCCAGCAGTCCCAATAACATTCAGTACTTC.

This clonotype has just a few counts. The V gene is TRBV3-1, the J gene TRBJ2-2; D unresolved. This CDR3 is built from 13 residues. V shed 6 bases and J shed 4 bases, with 9 bases lying between them. Germline-derived CDR1 and CDR2 are LGHDT and YNNKEL (reference sequence). The CDR3 loop reads CASSPTTTGELFF. The CDR3 coding sequence is TGTGCCAGCAGTCCGACAACCACCGGGGAGCTGTTTTTT.

This clonotype was counted ten times or more. The rearrangement joins TRBV12-3 or TRBV12-4 to TRBJ2-3; D not certain. CDR3 size: 14 residues. V was trimmed by 1 base and J by 3 bases, leaving 8 bases between them. This CDR3 is CASSLVVSTDTQYF. CDR3 in DNA: TGTGCCAGCAGTTTAGTCGTGAGTACAGATACGCAGTATTTT.

Only a few counts were recorded for this clonotype. The rearrangement links TRBV24-1 to TRBJ2-5; the match to TRBD1 covers 10 bases. In germline, CDR1 is KGHDR, CDR2 SFDVKD. The trim removed 1 base at V and 2 bases at J, leaving 3 bases unmatched. The CDR3 is 16 residues long. The DNA of the CDR3 is TGTGCCACCAGTGATTTCCGGACAGGGGGACAAGAGACCCAGTACTTC. Translation gives CATSDFRTGGQETQYF.

The chain has TRBV2 and TRBJ2-2; D ambiguous. V was cut by 6 bases and J by 8 bases, with 16 bases left in between. The germline gives CDR1 SNHLY, CDR2 FYNNEI. The CDR3 is made up of 14 amino acids. The CDR3 protein is CASSLELITGELFF. CDR3 in DNA: TGTGCCAGCAGCCTAGAACTTATTACAGGGGAGCTGTTTTTT. Filled out from reference TRBV2 and TRBJ2-2, the complete variable domain reads EPEVTQTPSHQVTQMGQEVILRCVPISNHLYFYWYRQILGQKVEFLVSFYNNEISEKSEIFDDQFSVERPDGSNFTLKIRSTKLEDSAMYFCASSLELITGELFFGEGSRLTVL.

The CDR3 nucleotides read TGTGCCAGCAGTCGAGTGGGACAGGGGATTTCGGAAGAAAAACTGTTTTTT. Translating gives CASSRVGQGISEEKLFF. J is TRBJ1-4 and V is TRBV28; 10 positions match TRBD1. Germline CDR1 and CDR2: MDHEN and SYDVKM. The V gene end was trimmed by 5 bases and the J gene end by 8 bases; junction bases not matched to a gene: 14. The CDR3 totals 17 residues.

V gene TRBV5-1 combines with J gene TRBJ2-3, with D perhaps assigned TRBD1 or TRBD2 (6 bases each). The CDR3 runs 14 residues. The V and J ends lost 1 base and 10 bases respectively, with 16 bases between them. CDR1 is SGHRS, CDR2 YFSETQ, per germline. The DNA of the CDR3 is TGCGCCAGCAGCTTGTGGTCACAGGGAGGACCGCAGTATTTT. It encodes CASSLWSQGGPQYF.

Here the CDR3 DNA reads TGCAGCGTTCGAGCAAGTCCCCAAGAGACCCAGTACTTC. Translating it yields CSVRASPQETQYF. V usage is TRBV29-1 and J usage is TRBJ2-5; D call uncertain. CDR1 is SQVTM and CDR2 is ANQGSEA in the germline V gene. V was clipped by 5 bases and J by 1 base, with 11 bases between them. The CDR3 spans 13 residues.